This T cell receptor (beta chain) was retrieved from a study of cytomegalovirus exposure and HLA in healthy donors listed by TCRdb under 2017. Regarding the study in general: In an earlier analysis of roughly 500 of the donors, about 260 Gb of sequence data and roughly 100 million unique TCR beta sequences from about 179 million T cells were reported. Alongside the repertoire data, information on donor age, sex, ethnicity and CMV serostatus was compiled. An early release that covered some 640 HLA-typed donors contained approximately 300 gigabases of sequencing data and tens of millions of unique TCR sequences. Using immunosequencing, the study profiled T cell repertoires from fewer than 700 subjects and related those repertoires to cytomegalovirus serostatus. Rather than drawing on any new phenotypic data, the later analysis identified candidate immune exposures from TCR beta sequences and the way those sequences occurred across donors. A later genetic analysis took genome-wide SNP genotypes for about 65% of the 666 donors and used that subset as a discovery cohort. A separate validation cohort of over 95 different subjects was used in addition to the roughly 700-subject first cohort. A few DR-DQ haplotypes were handled as single units for association and clustering because linkage in the cohort was strong. Typing coverage differed by locus: A, B, C, DRB1 and DQB1 were typed in roughly 629-640 donors, DQA1 in 522, DPA1 in roughly 590, and DPB1 in approximately 450. Among several hundred genotyped donors of the cohort, an average of roughly 230,000 unique TCR beta nucleotide sequences was sequenced per donor, of which about 19% were non-productive. To study patterns of TCR occurrence, a later analysis re-analyzed previously published TCR beta repertoires from 500 to 850 donors and added high-resolution HLA genotyping. High-throughput TCR immunosequencing, statistical association of individual TCRs with disease status, and machine learning were combined to predict cytomegalovirus infection status. In an earlier analysis of several hundred of the donors, high-throughput TCR beta sequencing was used to judge whether each TCR beta V gene segment behaved as functional or pseudogenic. HLA typing included class I and class II loci at four-digit resolution. Among the roughly 390 genotyped donors, 75% to 90% belonged to the genetic ancestry cluster associated with self-reported Caucasian donors. All discovery cohort repertoires had been generated on a single sequencing platform. The study aimed to test whether cataloging public T cell receptors could reveal signatures of past pathogen exposure.

This clone occurred once. Its recognized antigen is unknown. The record has no base qualities; no much larger clone is one base away. Study-wide conclusions, independent of this receptor: An association between a missense DCLRE1C variant and V-gene and J-gene trimming of TCR beta chains was found in a later genetic analysis and replicated in an independent cohort. In a later genetic analysis, fewer N-insertions in productive TCRs were reported among donors in an Asian-associated ancestry cluster than the approximately 630-donor mean. It was suggested by the authors that the approach could potentially be generalized to other disease states and immunological phenotypes. A further reported finding was that TCR beta sequences accurately predicted the HLA-A and HLA-B alleles for most subjects in the first cohort. In a later analysis, HLA-associated TCR beta chains were found to be more clonally expanded and to have lower generation probabilities than equally common non-associated chains. Only TCR beta chains were sequenced in this cohort, and the absence of alpha or paired-chain data limited detectable features. According to a later analysis, TCR association rates differed among HLA loci, with DRB1 alleles showing the most associated TCRs and HLA-C alleles showing the fewest. A cluster of highly shared sequence variants was judged likely to be a technical artifact of the sequencing pipeline. HLA typing was unavailable for some donors at each locus, so association tests used only the typed subset. Most CMV-associated TCR beta chains appeared to be HLA-restricted in a later analysis, and the HLA associations seemed to be driven largely by CMV exposure. The study gave a list of 150 to 200 TCR beta chains associated with cytomegalovirus. According to a later analysis, parvovirus B19, influenza, CMV and Epstein-Barr virus appeared linked to several top co-occurrence clusters. Correlated functional status among segregating V segments might reflect linkage disequilibrium, but an unknown experimental factor could not be ruled out. The earlier analysis of approximately 560 of the donors excluded approximately 15 rarely observed V segments, including chromosome 9 orphons, because counts were too low. The only immune exposure information available for the cohort was CMV serostatus. Some IMGT-functional V segments, including TRBV6-2 and TRBV6-3, could not be distinguished by the 87-base-pair reads and were therefore excluded. The classifier was reported to diagnose cytomegalovirus status with high specificity and sensitivity in both the original cohort and the validation cohort. At a false discovery rate of 0.05, a later analysis linked around 17,000 TCR beta sequences to specific HLA alleles. An earlier analysis of 450 to 750 of the donors showed that most TCR beta V segments appeared in productive rearrangements either about 90% or about 30% of the time, which broadly matched IMGT annotations. Assigning TCR associations to individual alleles was difficult when HLA alleles, especially DR and DQ, strongly co-occurred. Roughly uniform sequencing depth across donors was assumed in presence/absence analyses, although this assumption may not hold. In vitro tests confirmed that a few of the cytomegalovirus-associated TCR beta chains recognize cytomegalovirus antigens. Most TCR sequences were seen in very few donors, while some public TCRs were found in many individuals.

The cohort comprised 550 to 700 healthy bone marrow donors. Cohort members were all nominally healthy when sampled, although unrecorded immune exposures were likely present. The donor was CMV seronegative and was included in the group of a few hundred seronegative cohort members. Each donor provided a peripheral blood sample, and peripheral blood mononuclear cells were used for TCR beta sequencing. Genomic DNA extraction from the blood cell samples was performed with the Qiagen DNeasy Blood Extraction Kit. The library was made by the immunoSEQ multiplex PCR assay. The multiplex PCR relied on a mix of 60 forward primers for TCR Vbeta segments and 13 reverse primers for TCR Jbeta segments. Amplification of the CDR3 region of rearranged TCR beta genes was performed with a multiplex PCR assay on genomic DNA. Amplified TCR beta libraries were sequenced as 87-base-pair reads on the Illumina HiSeq System. The authors processed their data as follows. Across the roughly 600 repertoires, a later analysis counted 78 million or so unique TCR beta chains, 9.5 million to 12 million of which were shared by at least two donors. Raw reads were error-corrected and collapsed into unique sequences by a nearest-neighbor algorithm in which closely related sequences were merged to remove PCR and sequencing errors. V, D and J gene segments were assigned by aligning CDR3 sequences to IMGT reference sequences. Each retained sequence needed at least a six-nucleotide match to both a V gene segment and a J gene segment. A rearrangement counted as productive if the CDR3 had no stop codons and remained in frame with V and J, and every other rearrangement counted as non-productive. CDR3 was defined by IMGT convention, running from the second conserved V-encoded cysteine to the conserved J-encoded phenylalanine. Sequences without an unambiguous match to a single V gene segment were excluded from the earlier analysis of 500 to 700 of the donors. In an earlier analysis of about 590 of the donors, a V segment was called functional when productive rearrangements were above 56.7%, and segregating when the standard deviation between donors exceeded 5%. A statistical classification framework was developed to diagnose cytomegalovirus status using the catalog of TCR beta chain sequences. In a later analysis, V and J genes were assigned by comparing TCR nucleotide sequences against IMGT/GENE-DB human TR gene sequences. A later analysis assigned CDR3 sequences and most-parsimonious VDJ recombination scenarios with the TCRdist pipeline. In a later analysis, each TCR beta chain was defined by its CDR3 amino acid sequence together with its V-gene family, and reads lacking a unique V-gene family were excluded. To address suspected cross-contamination and a sequencing artifact, a later analysis removed a few hundred highly shared, low-generation-probability nucleotide sequences. A later analysis calculated a clonal expansion index for each public chain from normalized within-repertoire ranks of inferred template counts. In a later analysis, generation probabilities were computed with a VDJ recombination model fitted to out-of-frame rearrangements, and the resulting probabilities were checked against IGoR. Hypergeometric tests were used in a later analysis to score TCR-TCR, TCR-HLA and TCR-CMV co-occurrence, with a repertoire-size bias correction applied to the TCR pairs. A later analysis estimated false discovery rates by permuting HLA or CMV assignments 20 times. In a later analysis, co-occurring TCRs were grouped with DBSCAN, and TCRdist sequence similarity was added when clustering was performed within HLA-allele-positive subsets. Repertoires with fewer than 30,000 or more than 120,000 public chains, plus five repertoires with anomalous nucleotide sharing, were excluded from co-occurrence clustering. TCRdb carries this immuneACCESS record with in-frame sequences only. Its versions omit some clonotypes, under half of them owing to an unresolved V gene in the studies checked, with the rest unexplained. The V and J calls and clone size come from that table; D and trimming were worked out from the DNA. In all, the sample holds approximately 120,000 clones, and roughly four fifths of those were seen once. Roughly 1.8% of the sample goes to the ten largest clones.

V was cut back by 4 bases and J by 6 bases, leaving a gap of 7 bases between them. The germline V gene supplies CDR1 SGDLS and CDR2 YYNGEE. Inclusive of the bounding cysteine and phenylalanine, the CDR3 is 12 residues long. Only CDR3 DNA is held: 36 bases, read in frame from base 1. The TCR comes from a man younger than 35 in good health and CMV-seronegative. The sequenced sample was PBMCs. Rearrangement joined TRBV9 to TRBJ2-2, with no D gene named confidently. At the DNA level, the sequence is TGTGCCAGCAGCCCCCTCGCCGGGGAGCTGTTTTTT. This is translated as CASSPLAGELFF.